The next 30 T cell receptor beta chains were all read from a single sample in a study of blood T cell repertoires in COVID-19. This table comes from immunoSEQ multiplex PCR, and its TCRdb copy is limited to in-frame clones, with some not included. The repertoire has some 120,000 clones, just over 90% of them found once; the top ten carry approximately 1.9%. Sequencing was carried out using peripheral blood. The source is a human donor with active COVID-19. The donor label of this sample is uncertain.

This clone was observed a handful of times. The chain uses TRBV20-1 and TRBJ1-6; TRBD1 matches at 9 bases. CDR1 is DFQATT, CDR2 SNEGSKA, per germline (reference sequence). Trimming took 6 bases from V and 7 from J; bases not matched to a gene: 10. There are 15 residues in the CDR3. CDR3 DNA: TGCAGTGCGAGTGCTACGGGACAGGGCAATTCACCCCTCCACTTT. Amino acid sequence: CSASATGQGNSPLHF.

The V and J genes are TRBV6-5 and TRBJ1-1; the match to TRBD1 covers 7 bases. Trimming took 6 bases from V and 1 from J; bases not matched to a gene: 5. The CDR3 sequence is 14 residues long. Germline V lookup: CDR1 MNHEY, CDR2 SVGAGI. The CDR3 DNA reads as TGTGCCAGCAGAACCGGGACAGCGAACACTGAAGCTTTCTTT. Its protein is CASRTGTANTEAFF.

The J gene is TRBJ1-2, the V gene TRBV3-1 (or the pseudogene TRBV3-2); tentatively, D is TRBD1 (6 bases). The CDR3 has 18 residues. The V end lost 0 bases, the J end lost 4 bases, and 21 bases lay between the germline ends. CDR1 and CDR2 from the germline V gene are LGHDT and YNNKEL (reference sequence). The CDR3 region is CASSQEALGGASPYGYTF. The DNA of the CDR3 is TGTGCCAGCAGCCAAGAGGCCCTAGGGGGGGCTAGTCCCTATGGCTACACCTTC.

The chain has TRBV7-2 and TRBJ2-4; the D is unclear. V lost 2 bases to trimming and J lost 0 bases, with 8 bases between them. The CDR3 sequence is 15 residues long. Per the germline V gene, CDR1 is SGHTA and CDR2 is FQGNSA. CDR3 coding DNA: TGTGCCAGCAGCTTACTATTTGTAGCCAAAAACATTCAGTACTTC. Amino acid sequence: CASSLLFVAKNIQYF.

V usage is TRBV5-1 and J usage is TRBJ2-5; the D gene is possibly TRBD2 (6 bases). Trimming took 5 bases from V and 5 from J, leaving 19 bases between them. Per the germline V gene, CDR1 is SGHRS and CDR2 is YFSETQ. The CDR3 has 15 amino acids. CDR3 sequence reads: CASRDGQSAGETQYF. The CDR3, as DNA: TGCGCCAGCAGAGACGGGCAGAGCGCGGGGGAGACCCAGTACTTC.

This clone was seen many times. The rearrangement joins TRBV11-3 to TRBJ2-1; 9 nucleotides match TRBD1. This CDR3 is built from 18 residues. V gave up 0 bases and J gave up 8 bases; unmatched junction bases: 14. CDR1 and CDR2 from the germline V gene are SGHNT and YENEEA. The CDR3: CASSLDARLQGAGDEQFF. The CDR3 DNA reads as TGTGCCAGCAGCTTAGACGCTCGTCTACAGGGGGCCGGCGATGAGCAGTTCTTC. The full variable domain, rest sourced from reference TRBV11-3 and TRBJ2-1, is EAGVVQSPRYKIIEKKQPVAFWCNPISGHNTLYWYLQNLGQGPELLIRYENEEAVDDSQLPKDRFSAERLKGVDSTLKIQPAELGDSAVYLCASSLDARLQGAGDEQFFGPGTRLTVL.

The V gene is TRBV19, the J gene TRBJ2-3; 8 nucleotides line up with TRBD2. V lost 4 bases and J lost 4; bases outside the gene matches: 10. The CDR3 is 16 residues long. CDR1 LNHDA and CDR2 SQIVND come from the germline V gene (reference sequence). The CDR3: CASSKITGGPADTQYF. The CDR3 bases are TGTGCCAGTAGTAAAATAACGGGGGGGCCCGCAGATACGCAGTATTTT.

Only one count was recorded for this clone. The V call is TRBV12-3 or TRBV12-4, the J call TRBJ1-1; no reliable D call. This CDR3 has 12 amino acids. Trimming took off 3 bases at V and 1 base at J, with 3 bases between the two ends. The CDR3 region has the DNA TGTGCCAGCAGTTTCGGGAACACTGAAGCTTTCTTT. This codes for CASSFGNTEAFF.

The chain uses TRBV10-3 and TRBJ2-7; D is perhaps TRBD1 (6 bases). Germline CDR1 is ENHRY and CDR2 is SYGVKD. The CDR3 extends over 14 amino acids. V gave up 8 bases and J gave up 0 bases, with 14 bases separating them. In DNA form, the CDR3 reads TGTGCCATCGGAGGACTGGACAGCTCCTACGAGCAGTACTTC. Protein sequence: CAIGGLDSSYEQYF.

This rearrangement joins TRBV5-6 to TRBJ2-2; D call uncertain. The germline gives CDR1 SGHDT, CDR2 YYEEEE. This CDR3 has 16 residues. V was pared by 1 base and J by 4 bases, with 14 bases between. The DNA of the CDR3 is TGTGCCAGCAGCTTGATATCCGTTACGGGCACCGGGGAGCTGTTTTTT. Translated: CASSLISVTGTGELFF.

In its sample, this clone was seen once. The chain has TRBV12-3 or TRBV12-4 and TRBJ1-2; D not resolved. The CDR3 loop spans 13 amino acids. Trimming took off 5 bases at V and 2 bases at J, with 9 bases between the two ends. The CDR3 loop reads CASSLLSNYGYTF. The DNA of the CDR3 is TGTGCCAGCAGTCTCCTATCAAACTATGGCTACACCTTC.

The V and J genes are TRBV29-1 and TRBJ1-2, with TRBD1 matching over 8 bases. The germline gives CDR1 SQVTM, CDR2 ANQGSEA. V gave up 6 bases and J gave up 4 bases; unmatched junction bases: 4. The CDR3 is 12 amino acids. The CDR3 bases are TGCAGCGTGGACAGGGCCCGCTATGGCTACACCTTC. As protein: CSVDRARYGYTF.

CDR3 coding DNA: TGTGCCAGTAGTATCCCGACTAGCGGGGGACTCACCGGGGAGCTGTTTTTT. It encodes CASSIPTSGGLTGELFF. The V gene is TRBV19, the J gene TRBJ2-2, with TRBD2 identical over 12 bases. This CDR3 region has 17 residues. V shed 3 bases, J shed 4 bases, and the junction held 6 bases outside the gene matches. Germline lookup yields CDR1 LNHDA and CDR2 SQIVND (reference sequence).

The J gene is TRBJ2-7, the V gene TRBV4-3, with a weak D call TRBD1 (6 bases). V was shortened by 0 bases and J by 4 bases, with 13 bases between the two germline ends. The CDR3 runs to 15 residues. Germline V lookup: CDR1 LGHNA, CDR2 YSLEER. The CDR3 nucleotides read TGCGCCAGCAGCCAAGATTGGGGGCTGGGTTACGAGCAGTACTTC. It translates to CASSQDWGLGYEQYF.

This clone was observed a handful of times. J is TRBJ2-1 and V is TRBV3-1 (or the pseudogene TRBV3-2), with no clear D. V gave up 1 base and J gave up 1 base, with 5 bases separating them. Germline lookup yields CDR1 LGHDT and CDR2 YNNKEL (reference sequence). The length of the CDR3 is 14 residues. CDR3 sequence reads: CASSQVTSYNEQFF. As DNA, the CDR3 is TGTGCCAGCAGCCAAGTAACATCCTACAATGAGCAGTTCTTC.

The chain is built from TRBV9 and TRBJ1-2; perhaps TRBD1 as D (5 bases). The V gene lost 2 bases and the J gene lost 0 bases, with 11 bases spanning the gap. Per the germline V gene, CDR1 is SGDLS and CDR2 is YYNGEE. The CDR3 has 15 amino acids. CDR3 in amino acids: CASSVGGDPNYGYTF. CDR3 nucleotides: TGTGCCAGCAGCGTTGGGGGGGATCCTAACTATGGCTACACCTTC.

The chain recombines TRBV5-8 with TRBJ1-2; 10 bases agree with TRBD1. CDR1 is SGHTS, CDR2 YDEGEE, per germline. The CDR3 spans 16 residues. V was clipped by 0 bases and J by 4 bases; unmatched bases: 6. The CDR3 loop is CASSLAGTGESYGYTF. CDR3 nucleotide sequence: TGTGCCAGCAGCTTGGCCGGGACAGGGGAGAGCTATGGCTACACCTTC.

In DNA form, the CDR3 reads TGTGCCAGCAGTGATTCCGGGGGGAGGCAGCCCCAGCATTTT. This encodes CASSDSGGRQPQHF. The V call is TRBV2, the J call TRBJ1-5; D possibly corresponds to TRBD1 (5 bases). Germline V gene data show CDR1 as SNHLY and CDR2 as FYNNEI. V was cut by 3 bases and J by 7 bases, with 13 bases left in between. The CDR3 has 14 residues.

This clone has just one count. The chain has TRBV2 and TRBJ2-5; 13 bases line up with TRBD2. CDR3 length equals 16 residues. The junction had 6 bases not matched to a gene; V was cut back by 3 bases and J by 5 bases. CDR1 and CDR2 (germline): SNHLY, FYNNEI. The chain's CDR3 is CASSDLLAGGMETQYF. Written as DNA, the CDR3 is TGTGCCAGCAGTGATTTACTAGCGGGGGGGATGGAGACCCAGTACTTC.

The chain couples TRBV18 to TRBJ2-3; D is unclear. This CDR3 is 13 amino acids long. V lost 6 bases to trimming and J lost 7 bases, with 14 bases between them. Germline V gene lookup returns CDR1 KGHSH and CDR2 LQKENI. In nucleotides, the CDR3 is TGTGCCAGCTCCTATGAGGAGCTCAATACGCAGTATTTT. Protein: CASSYEELNTQYF.

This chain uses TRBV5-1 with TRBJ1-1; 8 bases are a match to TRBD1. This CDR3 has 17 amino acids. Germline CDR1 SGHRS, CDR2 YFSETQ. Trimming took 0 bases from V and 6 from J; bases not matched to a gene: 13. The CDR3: CASSLGLGRGRFPEAFF. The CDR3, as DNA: TGCGCCAGCAGCTTGGGATTAGGCAGGGGGCGCTTCCCTGAAGCTTTCTTT.

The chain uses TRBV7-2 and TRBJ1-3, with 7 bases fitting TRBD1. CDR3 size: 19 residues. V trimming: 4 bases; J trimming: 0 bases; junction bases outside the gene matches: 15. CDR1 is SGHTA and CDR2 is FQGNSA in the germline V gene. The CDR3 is CASSWPGTALRTSGNTIYF. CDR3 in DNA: TGTGCCAGCAGCTGGCCCGGGACAGCACTACGAACCTCTGGAAACACCATATATTTT.

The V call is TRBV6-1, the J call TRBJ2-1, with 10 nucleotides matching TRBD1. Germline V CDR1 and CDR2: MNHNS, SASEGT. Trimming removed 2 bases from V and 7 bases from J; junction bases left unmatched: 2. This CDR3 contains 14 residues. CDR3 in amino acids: CASSEPDRGNEQFF. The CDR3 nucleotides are TGTGCCAGCAGTGAACCGGACAGGGGGAATGAGCAGTTCTTC.

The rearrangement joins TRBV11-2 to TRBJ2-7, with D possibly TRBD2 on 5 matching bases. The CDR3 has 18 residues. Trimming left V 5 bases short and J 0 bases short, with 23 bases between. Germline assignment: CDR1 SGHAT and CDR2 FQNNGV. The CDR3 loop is CASSTRKRASFSSYEQYF. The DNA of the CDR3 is TGTGCCAGCAGCACACGAAAACGTGCTAGCTTCAGCTCCTACGAGCAGTACTTC.

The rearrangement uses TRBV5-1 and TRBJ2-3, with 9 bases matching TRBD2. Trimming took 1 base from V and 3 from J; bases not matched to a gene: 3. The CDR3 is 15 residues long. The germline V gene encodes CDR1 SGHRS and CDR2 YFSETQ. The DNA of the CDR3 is TGCGCCAGCAGCTTGTCAGCGGGGGGAACAGATACGCAGTATTTT. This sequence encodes CASSLSAGGTDTQYF.

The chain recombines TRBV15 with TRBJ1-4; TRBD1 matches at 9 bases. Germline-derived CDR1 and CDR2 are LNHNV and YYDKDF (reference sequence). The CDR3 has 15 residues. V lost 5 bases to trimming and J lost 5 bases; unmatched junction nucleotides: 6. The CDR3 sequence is CATSGEGTGNEKLFF. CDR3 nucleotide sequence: TGTGCCACCAGCGGGGAGGGGACAGGGAATGAAAAACTGTTTTTT.

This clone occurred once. The CDR3 here is CASSNRDRSYEQYF. The CDR3 coding sequence is TGTGCCAGCAGCAATCGGGACAGATCCTACGAGCAGTACTTC. The chain couples TRBV7-9 to TRBJ2-7, with 7 bases lining up with TRBD1. Germline V lookup: CDR1 SEHNR, CDR2 FQNEAQ (reference sequence). The length of the CDR3 is 14 residues. V lost 5 bases, J lost 1 base, and 5 bases stayed unmatched.

The CDR3 region is CSVRRQMAEAFF. The CDR3 coding sequence is TGCAGCGTCCGGAGACAGATGGCTGAAGCTTTCTTT. The V gene is TRBV29-1, the J gene TRBJ1-1; D may be TRBD1 (5 bases). Germline V CDR1 and CDR2: SQVTM, ANQGSEA. This CDR3 spans 12 amino acids. Trimming shortened V by 6 bases and J by 6 bases, and 14 bases separated the two germline ends.

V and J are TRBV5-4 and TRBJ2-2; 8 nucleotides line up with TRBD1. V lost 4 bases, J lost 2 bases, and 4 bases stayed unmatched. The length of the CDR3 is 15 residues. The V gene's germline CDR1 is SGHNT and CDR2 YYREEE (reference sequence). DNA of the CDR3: TGTGCCAGCAGCAAACAGGGGGTCAACACCGGGGAGCTGTTTTTT. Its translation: CASSKQGVNTGELFF.

This CDR3 reads CASSPGQGTGNTIYF. In DNA form, the CDR3 reads TGTGCCAGCAGCCCGGGACAGGGCACTGGAAACACCATATATTTT. The chain has TRBV7-9 and TRBJ1-3, with 9 bases identical to TRBD1. Germline loops: CDR1 SEHNR, CDR2 FQNEAQ (reference sequence). The V segment lost 5 bases and the J segment 2 bases; nucleotides outside the gene matches: 4. There are 15 residues in the CDR3.